This T cell receptor beta chain was found in a study of blood T cell repertoires in COVID-19. Study at large: Researchers got acute and convalescent COVID-19 samples from the United States, Italy and Spain.

CDR3 size: 19 residues. Germline CDR1 reads SNHLY; CDR2 reads FYNNEI. V was trimmed by 3 bases and J by 0 bases, leaving 22 bases between them. Authors' methods: Reference gene primers were amplified, and this amplification served to estimate nucleated cell counts. Libraries were prepared by immunoSEQ multiplex PCR; TCRdb keeps only in-frame clonotypes and omits some of them. From that table come the V and J calls and clone size; the DNA was used to work out D and trimming. The table lists roughly 98,000 clones, roughly 80% of them singletons. The sequenced sample consisted of peripheral blood. The chain has TRBV2 and TRBJ2-3; weak D call: TRBD2 (6 bases). The source is a woman in her 70s with active or convalescent COVID-19. DNA for the CDR3: TGTGCCAGCAGTGAGGACTGGTGGGGGGTAGTTAGGAGCACAGATACGCAGTATTTT. Translation: CASSEDWWGVVRSTDTQYF.